Here is one T cell receptor (beta chain) with its context. Its target is unknown. Selected positively for CCR7 and CD45RO-negative, naive CD8 cells excluded terminally differentiated effector memory CD45RA+ cells. This CDR3 region has 18 residues. Germline lookup yields CDR1 SGHAT and CDR2 FQNNGV. Trimming removed 4 bases from V and 4 bases from J; junction bases left unmatched: 12. This sample is part of a study of shared clonotypes between healthy human individuals. Study-wide background: CD8 memory received one plate per donor, CD8 naive two, CD4 memory three and CD4 naive three.

Profiling relied on immunoSEQ multiplex PCR, and the TCRdb table lists in-frame clones only, not all of them. The sample lists roughly 1,800,000 clones, roughly 94% occurring once. Findings of the study overall: Some naive CD4 clonotypes, 4% to 6%, turned up in common across several donors. Non-shared clonotypes had lower generation probabilities than clonotypes shared by all four sorted-subset donors. Naive subsets tended to show greater estimated richness than memory subsets.

This clonotype was obtained from a man aged 18 to 29 in good health. Sequencing was performed on naive CD8+ T cells sorted from blood. The chain is built from TRBV11-2 and TRBJ1-3, with 11 positions matching TRBD1. For the CDR3, the DNA is TGTGCCAGCAGCTCTTCCTCGGGACAGGGGGTCCAAGGAAACACCATATATTTT. Its protein is CASSSSSGQGVQGNTIYF.